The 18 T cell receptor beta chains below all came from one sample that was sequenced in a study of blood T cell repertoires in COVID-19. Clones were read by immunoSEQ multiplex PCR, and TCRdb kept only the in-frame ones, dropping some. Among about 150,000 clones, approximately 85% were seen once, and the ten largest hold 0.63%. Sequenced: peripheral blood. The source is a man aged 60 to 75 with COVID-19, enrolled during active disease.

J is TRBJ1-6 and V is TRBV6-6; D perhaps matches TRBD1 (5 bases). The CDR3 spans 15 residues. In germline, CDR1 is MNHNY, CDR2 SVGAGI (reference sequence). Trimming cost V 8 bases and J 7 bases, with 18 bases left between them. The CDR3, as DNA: TGTGCCAGCGCTGGGCCGTCCAGGGTGAATTCACCCCTCCACTTT. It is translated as CASAGPSRVNSPLHF.

CDR3 nucleotide sequence: TGTGCCAGCAGCAAGGACAGGTCCTACGAGCAGTACTTC. Its protein is CASSKDRSYEQYF. The chain combines TRBV7-2 with TRBJ2-7; 7 nucleotides agree with TRBD1. The CDR3 runs to 13 residues. The V gene end was trimmed by 5 bases and the J gene end by 1 base; junction bases not matched to a gene: 2. CDR1 is SGHTA, CDR2 FQGNSA, per germline.

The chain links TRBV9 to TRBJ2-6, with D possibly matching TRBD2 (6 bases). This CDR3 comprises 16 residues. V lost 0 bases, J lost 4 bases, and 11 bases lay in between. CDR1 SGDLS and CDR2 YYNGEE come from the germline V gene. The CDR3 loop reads CASSVGGAWGANVLTF. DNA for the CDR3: TGTGCCAGCAGCGTAGGCGGGGCTTGGGGGGCCAACGTCCTGACTTTC.

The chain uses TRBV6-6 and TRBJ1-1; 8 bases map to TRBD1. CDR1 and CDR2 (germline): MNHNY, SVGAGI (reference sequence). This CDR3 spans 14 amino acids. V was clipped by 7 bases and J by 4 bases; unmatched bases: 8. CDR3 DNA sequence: TGTGCCAGCACCCAACAGGGGGGAGGCACTGAAGCTTTCTTT. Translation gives CASTQQGGGTEAFF.

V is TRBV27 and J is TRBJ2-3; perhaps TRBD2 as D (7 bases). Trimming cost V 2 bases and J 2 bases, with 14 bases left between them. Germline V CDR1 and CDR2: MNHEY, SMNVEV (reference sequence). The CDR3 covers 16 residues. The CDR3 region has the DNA TGTGCCAGCAGTTTAATGGCGGGGGCAATCACAGATACGCAGTATTTT. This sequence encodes CASSLMAGAITDTQYF.

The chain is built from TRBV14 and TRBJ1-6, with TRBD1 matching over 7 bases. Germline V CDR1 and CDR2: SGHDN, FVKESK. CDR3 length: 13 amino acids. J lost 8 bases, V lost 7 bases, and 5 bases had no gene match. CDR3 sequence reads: CASNRDRDSPLHF. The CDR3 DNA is TGTGCCAGCAACCGGGACAGAGATTCACCCCTCCACTTT.

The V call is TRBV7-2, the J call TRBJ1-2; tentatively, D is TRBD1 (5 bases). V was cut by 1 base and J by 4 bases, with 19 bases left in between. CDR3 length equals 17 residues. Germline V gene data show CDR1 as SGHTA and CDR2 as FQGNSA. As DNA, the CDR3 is TGTGCCAGCAGCTTAGTTTCAAAAGGGAGCGGGGGCTATGGCTACACCTTC. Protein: CASSLVSKGSGGYGYTF.

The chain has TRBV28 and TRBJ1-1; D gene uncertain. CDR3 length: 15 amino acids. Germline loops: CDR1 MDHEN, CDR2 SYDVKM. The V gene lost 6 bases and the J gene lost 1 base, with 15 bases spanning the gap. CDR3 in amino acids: CASRSKSGKNTEAFF. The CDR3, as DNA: TGTGCCAGCAGGTCGAAGTCCGGGAAGAACACTGAAGCTTTCTTT. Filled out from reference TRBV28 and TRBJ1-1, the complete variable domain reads DVKVTQSSRYLVKRTGEKVFLECVQDMDHENMFWYRQDPGLGLRLIYFSYDVKMKEKGDIPEGYSVSREKKERFSLILESASTNQTSMYLCASRSKSGKNTEAFFGQGTRLTVV.

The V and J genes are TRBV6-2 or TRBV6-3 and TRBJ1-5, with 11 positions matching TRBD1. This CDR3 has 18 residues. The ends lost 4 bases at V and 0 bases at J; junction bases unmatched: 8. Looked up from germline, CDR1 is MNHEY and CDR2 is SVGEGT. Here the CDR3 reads CASSWTGGEPHSNQPQHF. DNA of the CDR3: TGTGCCAGCAGTTGGACAGGGGGCGAGCCTCATAGCAATCAGCCCCAGCATTTT.

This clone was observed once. CDR3 protein: CASSATGFYNEQFF. The CDR3 bases are TGCGCCAGCAGCGCGACAGGGTTCTACAATGAGCAGTTCTTC. The V gene is TRBV5-1, the J gene TRBJ2-1, with TRBD1 matching 7 bases. With 4 bases clipped from V and 3 bases from J, the junction kept 4 bases outside the gene matches. The CDR3 spans 14 residues. Germline loops: CDR1 SGHRS, CDR2 YFSETQ.

CDR3 residues: CASSPRAGTYEQYF. The DNA for the CDR3 is TGTGCCAGCAGCCCGAGAGCGGGGACCTACGAGCAGTACTTC. The chain combines TRBV5-6 with TRBJ2-7; 7 nucleotides match TRBD2. The CDR3 spans 14 residues. Germline V CDR1 and CDR2: SGHDT, YYEEEE. The junction had 6 bases not matched to a gene; V was cut back by 4 bases and J by 2 bases. The variable domain in full, completed from reference TRBV5-6 and TRBJ2-7, reads DAGVTQSPTHLIKTRGQQVTLRCSPKSGHDTVSWYQQALGQGPQFIFQYYEEEERQRGNFPDRFSGHQFPNYSSELNVNALLLGDSALYLCASSPRAGTYEQYFGPGTRLTVT.

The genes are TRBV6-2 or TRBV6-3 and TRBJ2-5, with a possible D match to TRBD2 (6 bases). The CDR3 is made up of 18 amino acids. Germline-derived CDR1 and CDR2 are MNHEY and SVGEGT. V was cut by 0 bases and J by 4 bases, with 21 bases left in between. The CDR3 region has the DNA TGTGCCAGCAGTTACTCGAAAGTTCCGGGAGCTGGGGGAGAGACCCAGTACTTC. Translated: CASSYSKVPGAGGETQYF.

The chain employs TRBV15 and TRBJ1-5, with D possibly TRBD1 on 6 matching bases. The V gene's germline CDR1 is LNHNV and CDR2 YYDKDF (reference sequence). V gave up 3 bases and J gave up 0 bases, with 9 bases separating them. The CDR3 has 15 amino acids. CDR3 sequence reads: CATSRGHLSNQPQHF. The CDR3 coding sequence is TGTGCCACCAGCAGGGGACACCTTAGCAATCAGCCCCAGCATTTT.

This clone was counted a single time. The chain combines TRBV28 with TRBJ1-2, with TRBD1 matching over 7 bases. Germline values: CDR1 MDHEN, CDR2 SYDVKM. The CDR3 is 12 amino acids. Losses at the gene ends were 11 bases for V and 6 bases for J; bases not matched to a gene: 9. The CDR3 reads CAATGAVDGYTF. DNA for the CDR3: TGTGCCGCAACAGGGGCGGTTGATGGCTACACCTTC.

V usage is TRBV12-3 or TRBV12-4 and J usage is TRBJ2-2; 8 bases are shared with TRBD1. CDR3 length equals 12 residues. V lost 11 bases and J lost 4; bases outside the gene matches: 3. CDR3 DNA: TGTGCCCTACAGGGGGGCACCGGGGAGCTGTTTTTT. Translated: CALQGGTGELFF.

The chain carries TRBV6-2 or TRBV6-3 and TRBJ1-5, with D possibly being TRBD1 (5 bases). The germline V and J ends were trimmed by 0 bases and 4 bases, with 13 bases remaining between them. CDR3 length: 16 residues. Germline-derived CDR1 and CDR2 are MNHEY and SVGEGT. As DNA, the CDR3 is TGTGCCAGCAGTTACTCCCAGGGATGGCGGAATCAGCCCCAGCATTTT. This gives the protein CASSYSQGWRNQPQHF.

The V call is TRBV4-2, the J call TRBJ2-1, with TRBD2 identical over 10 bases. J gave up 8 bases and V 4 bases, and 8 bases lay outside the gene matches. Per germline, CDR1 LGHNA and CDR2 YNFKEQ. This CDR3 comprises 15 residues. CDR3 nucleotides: TGTGCCAGCAGCCCTCGGGCTAGCGGGAGTTATGAGCAGTTCTTC. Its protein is CASSPRASGSYEQFF.

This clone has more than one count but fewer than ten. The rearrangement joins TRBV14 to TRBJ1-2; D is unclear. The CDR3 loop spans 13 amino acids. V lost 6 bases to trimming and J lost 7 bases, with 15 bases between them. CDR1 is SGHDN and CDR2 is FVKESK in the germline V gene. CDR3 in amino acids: CASSLSTTGGYTF. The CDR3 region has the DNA TGTGCCAGCAGTCTTAGTACGACGGGTGGCTACACCTTC.